What follows are 5 T cell receptor beta chains derived from one specimen sequenced in a study of blood T cell repertoires in COVID-19. Sequenced by immunoSEQ multiplex PCR; TCRdb stores in-frame clones only, minus some. The sample lists about 190,000 clones; more than 75% were seen once. Sequencing used peripheral blood. Receptors originate from a human donor in a cohort sampled during active COVID-19.

This rearrangement joins TRBV27 to TRBJ1-2; a possible D gene is TRBD1 (6 bases). Germline V gene lookup returns CDR1 MNHEY and CDR2 SMNVEV (reference sequence). V dropped 5 bases and J dropped 6 bases, with 13 bases sitting between them. This CDR3 has 13 amino acids. CDR3 sequence: CASSMTGRDGYTF. DNA for the CDR3: TGTGCCAGCAGTATGACAGGAAGGGATGGCTACACCTTC.

This clone was seen just once. V usage is TRBV7-2 and J usage is TRBJ1-5; D not resolved. This CDR3 region has 15 residues. Trimming removed 3 bases at V and 4 bases at J, with 13 bases between. Germline CDR1 SGHTA, CDR2 FQGNSA. The CDR3 reads CASSLGPLANQPQHF. CDR3 DNA: TGTGCCAGCAGCTTGGGCCCATTGGCAAATCAGCCCCAGCATTTT.

The CDR3 loop reads CASSLSTSGVADTQYF. CDR3 sequence (DNA): TGCGCCAGCAGCTTGTCCACTAGCGGGGTGGCAGATACGCAGTATTTT. The V call is TRBV5-1, the J call TRBJ2-3; 10 bases align to TRBD2. Germline V gene sequence: CDR1 SGHRS, CDR2 YFSETQ. The trim removed 1 base at V and 4 bases at J, leaving 6 bases unmatched. The CDR3 runs to 16 residues.

This rearrangement joins TRBV12-3 or TRBV12-4 to TRBJ2-1; weak D call: TRBD2 (6 bases). The CDR3 contains 13 residues. The ends were cut back, 5 bases at V and 8 bases at J, with 13 bases in the middle. The CDR3 DNA sequence: TGTGCCAGCAGTCGCGGGACTCTCGATGAGCAGTTCTTC. Translation: CASSRGTLDEQFF.

In regard to this clone: The sample holds other DNA sequences that translate to the same CDR3. V usage is TRBV4-3 and J usage is TRBJ1-5; 7 bases match TRBD1. Looked up from germline, CDR1 is LGHNA and CDR2 is YSLEER. The CDR3 is 13 amino acids. J gave up 4 bases and V 4 bases, and 1 base lay outside the gene matches. Written as DNA, the CDR3 is TGCGCCAGCAGCCCGGGACAGAATCAGCCCCAGCATTTT. This gives the protein CASSPGQNQPQHF.